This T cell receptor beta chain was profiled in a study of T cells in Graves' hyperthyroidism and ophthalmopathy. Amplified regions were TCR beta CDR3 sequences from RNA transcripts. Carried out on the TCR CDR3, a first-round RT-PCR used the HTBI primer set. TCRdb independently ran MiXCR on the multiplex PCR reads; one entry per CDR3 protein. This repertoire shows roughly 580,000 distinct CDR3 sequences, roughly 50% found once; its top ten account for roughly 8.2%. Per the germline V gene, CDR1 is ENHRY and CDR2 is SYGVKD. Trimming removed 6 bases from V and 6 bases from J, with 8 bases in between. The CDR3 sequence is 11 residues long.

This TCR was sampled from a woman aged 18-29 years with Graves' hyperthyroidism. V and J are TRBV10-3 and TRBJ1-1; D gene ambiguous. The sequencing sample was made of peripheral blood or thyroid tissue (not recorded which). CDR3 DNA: TGTGCCATCAGAGAGGGTGCTGAAGCTTTCTTT. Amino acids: CAIREGAEAFF.